This T cell receptor beta chain was obtained from a study of T cell responses to AZD1222 COVID-19 vaccine. Across the study: Recipients boosted at about 4 weeks or about 12 weeks are pooled. General study results and limits: Just a handful of AZD1222 recipients tested seropositive at baseline.

Comments on this clone: Its antigen is unknown.

The germline V gene encodes CDR1 MNHNS and CDR2 SASEGT. The length of the CDR3 is 16 residues. V lost 0 bases and J 4 bases, leaving 15 bases between the germline ends. TCRdb's copy holds only in-frame clones and misses some; the assay was immunoSEQ multiplex PCR. Counted here are 95,000 to 150,000 clones, 87% occurring once; the ten biggest clones make up about 1.2%. The receptor was isolated from an adult in good health. The V and J genes are TRBV6-1 and TRBJ1-2; no clear D. The material sequenced was peripheral blood, taken on day 0 of AZD1222 vaccination. The CDR3 loop is CASSEATVGELYGYTF. CDR3 bases: TGTGCCAGCAGTGAAGCTACGGTCGGCGAACTCTATGGCTACACCTTC.